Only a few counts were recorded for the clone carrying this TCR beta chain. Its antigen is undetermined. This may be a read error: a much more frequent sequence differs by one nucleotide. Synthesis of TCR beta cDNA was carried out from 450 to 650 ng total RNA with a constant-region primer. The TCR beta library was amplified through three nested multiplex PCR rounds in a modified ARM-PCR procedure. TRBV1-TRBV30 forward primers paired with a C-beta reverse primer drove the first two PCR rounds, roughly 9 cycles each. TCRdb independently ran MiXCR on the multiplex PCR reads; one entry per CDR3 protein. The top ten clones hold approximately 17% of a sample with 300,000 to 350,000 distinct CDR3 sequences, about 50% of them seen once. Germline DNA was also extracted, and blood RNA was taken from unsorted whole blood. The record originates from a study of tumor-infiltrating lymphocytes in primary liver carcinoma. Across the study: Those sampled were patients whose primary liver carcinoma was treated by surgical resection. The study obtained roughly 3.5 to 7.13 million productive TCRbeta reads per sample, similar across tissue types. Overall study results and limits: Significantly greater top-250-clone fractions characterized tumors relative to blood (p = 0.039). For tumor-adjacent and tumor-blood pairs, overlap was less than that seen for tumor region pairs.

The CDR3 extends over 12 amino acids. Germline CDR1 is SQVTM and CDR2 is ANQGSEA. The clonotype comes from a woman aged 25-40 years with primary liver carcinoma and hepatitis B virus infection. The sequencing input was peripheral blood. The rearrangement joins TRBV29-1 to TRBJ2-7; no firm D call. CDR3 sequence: CSVEDGRYERYF. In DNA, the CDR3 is TGCAGCGTTGAAGACGGTCGGTACGAGCGGTACTTC.